This TCR beta chain was captured in a study of shared clonotypes between healthy human individuals (dated by TCRdb to 2020 to 2021). Study-wide context: A few men and two women, aged 18 to 49 years, made up the cohort. For each donor, CD4 naive and CD4 memory were each run on three plates, CD8 naive on two plates, and CD8 memory on one plate. Blood TCR repertoires of roughly five healthy adults were deeply sequenced to estimate repertoire size and the extent of clonotype sharing between individuals. To increase sequencing depth and limit assay-specific biases, TCR repertoire library preparation and sequencing were carried out by different laboratories using diverse techniques. Per donor, leukapheresis produced somewhere between about 0.8 and 9 billion PBMCs. General findings and caveats noted by the study authors: Larger estimated clonotype richness was generally found for naive subsets than for memory subsets. Based on pairwise subsampling, the degree of clonotype sharing among donors was expected to be affected by sequencing depth. Only blood was sampled, and tissue TCR repertoires likely differ from those in blood. Compared with non-shared clonotypes, clonotypes shared by all four sorted-subset donors had higher generation probabilities. When a handful of donors were compared, the shared fraction of clonotypes was roughly 4.8% for naive CD4, roughly 3.4% for naive CD8, roughly 2.5% for memory CD4, and 0.35% to 0.5% for memory CD8. Even with the large sequencing depth, rarefaction of the sorted-subset datasets indicated that sequencing was incomplete. The genetic and exposure-history diversity represented was limited by the small number of donors.

The donors were healthy, HIV-negative adults who had no recently reported acute infections or vaccinations. Only Caucasian adults living in Nashville, Tennessee, USA were represented among the donors. CD4+ T cells were enriched by magnetic negative selection, after which naive cells were positively selected on CD45RA and the negative fraction was taken as the memory subset. Blood was collected by leukapheresis, and PBMCs were isolated by Ficoll-Histopaque density gradient centrifugation and then cryopreserved in liquid nitrogen vapor phase. Analytical flow cytometry was used to check the purity and quantity of every magnetically sorted T cell population. Genomic DNA was isolated from every sorted fraction and measured by UV absorbance on a Nanodrop 2000c. Using the deep immunoSEQ assay, TCR CDR3 regions were amplified from genomic DNA by multiplex PCR. Extracted genomic DNA from each cell subset was distributed evenly across all wells of several immunoSEQ 96-well plates, and each plate was treated as a replicate. Each replicate PCR for sorted subsets received roughly 0.2 ug genomic DNA, equal to roughly 30,000 T cell genomes. The purified libraries were quantified using a Qubit 3.0 fluorometer, sized with a Bioanalyzer 2100, and then quantified again using the KAPA Library Quantification kit. Every immunoSEQ 96-well plate was sequenced on a separate single-read 150-cycle Illumina NextSeq 550 flow cell. As for the original processing: Because only junctional sequences without quality scores were contained in the immunoSEQ output, filtering matching that applied to full-length reads could not be performed. Sequences were annotated with PyIR, a Python wrapper for IgBLAST v1.9, and V/J genes and CDR3 were assigned using IMGT germline references. Reads were removed for weak V/J assignments (E-value above 1e-6), missing CDR3, stop codons, out-of-frame junctions, or ambiguous translated residues. V3J clonotypes were defined as sequences sharing an identical inferred V gene, J gene, and CDR3 amino acid sequence. To compute the percentage overlap between repertoires, the number of shared unique clonotypes was divided by the size of the smaller repertoire. Repertoire richness was assessed with RTK rarefaction, the Chao1 estimator, and Recon v2.1 estimates of unobserved clonotypes. Generation probabilities for all TCRbeta clonotypes obtained by the gDNA method from a handful of donors were computed using OLGA. TCRdb retrieved this table from immuneACCESS and kept in-frame rearrangements only. Not all clones are present; in checked studies, unresolved V genes account for under half, and no reason is known for the remainder. V, J and clone size are those of that table, while D and trimming were read from the DNA. The sample has 600,000 to 750,000 clones on record, 72% of them singletons. Around 1.7% of the sample goes to the ten largest clones.

This clone was counted a few times. Its antigen specificity is not known. Per-nucleotide qualities are absent, and no much larger clonotype sits a single base away. The V end gives up 4 bases and the J end 1 base, leaving 3 bases in the junction not matched to a gene. The CDR3 measures 15 amino acids from cysteine to phenylalanine. The retained sequence is limited to the CDR3, 45 bases, with the frame set at the first base. Sequences SGHVS (CDR1) and FQNEAQ (CDR2) are obtained from the germline V gene. Source material: memory CD4+ T cells sorted from blood. Interpreted using the paper, the cell subset or site label stands for: CD45RA-negative fraction. In this chain, TRBV7-8 is recombined with TRBJ2-2, with TRBD1 identical over 7 junction bases. This receptor was taken from a woman in her 30s in good health. The DNA reads as follows: TGTGCCAGCAGCTCGAGACAGGGGAACACCGGGGAGCTGTTTTTT. Its coded protein is CASSSRQGNTGELFF.